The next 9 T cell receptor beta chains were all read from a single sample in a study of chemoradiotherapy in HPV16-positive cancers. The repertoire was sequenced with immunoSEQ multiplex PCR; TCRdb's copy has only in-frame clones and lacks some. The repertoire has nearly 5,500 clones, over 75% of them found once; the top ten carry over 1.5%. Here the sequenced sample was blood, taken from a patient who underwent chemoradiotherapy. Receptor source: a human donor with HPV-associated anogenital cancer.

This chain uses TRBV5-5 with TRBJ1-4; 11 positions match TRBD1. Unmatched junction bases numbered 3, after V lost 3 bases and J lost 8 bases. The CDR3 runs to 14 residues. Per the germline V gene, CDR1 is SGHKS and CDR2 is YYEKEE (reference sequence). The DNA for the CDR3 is TGTGCCAGCAGCTGGGGACAGGGGGGGGAAAAACTGTTTTTT. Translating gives CASSWGQGGEKLFF.

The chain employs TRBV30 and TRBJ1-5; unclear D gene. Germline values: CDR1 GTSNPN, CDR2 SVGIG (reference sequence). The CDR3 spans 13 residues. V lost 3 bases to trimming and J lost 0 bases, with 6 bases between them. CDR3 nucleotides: TGTGCCTGGAGCGAAGATAGCAATCAGCCCCAGCATTTT. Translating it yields CAWSEDSNQPQHF.

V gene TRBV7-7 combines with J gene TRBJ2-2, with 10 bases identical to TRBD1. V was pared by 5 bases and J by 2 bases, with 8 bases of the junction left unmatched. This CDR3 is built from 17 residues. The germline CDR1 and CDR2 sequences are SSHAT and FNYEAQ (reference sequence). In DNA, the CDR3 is TGTGCCAGCAGCAGAGCCGGGACAGGGGCCAACACCGGGGAGCTGTTTTTT. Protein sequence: CASSRAGTGANTGELFF.

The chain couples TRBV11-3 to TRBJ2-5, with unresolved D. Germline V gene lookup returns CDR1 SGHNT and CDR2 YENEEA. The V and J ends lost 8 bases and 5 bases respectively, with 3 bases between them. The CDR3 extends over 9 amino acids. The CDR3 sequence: CASGETQYF. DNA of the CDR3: TGTGCCAGCGGGGAGACCCAGTACTTC. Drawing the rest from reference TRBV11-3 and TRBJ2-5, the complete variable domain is EAGVVQSPRYKIIEKKQPVAFWCNPISGHNTLYWYLQNLGQGPELLIRYENEEAVDDSQLPKDRFSAERLKGVDSTLKIQPAELGDSAVYLCASGETQYFGPGTRLLVL.

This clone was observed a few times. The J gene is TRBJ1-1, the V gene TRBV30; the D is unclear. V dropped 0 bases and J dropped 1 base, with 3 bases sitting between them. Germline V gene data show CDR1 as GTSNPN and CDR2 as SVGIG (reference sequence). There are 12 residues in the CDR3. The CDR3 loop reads CAWSVGNTEAFF. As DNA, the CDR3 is TGTGCCTGGAGTGTCGGGAACACTGAAGCTTTCTTT.

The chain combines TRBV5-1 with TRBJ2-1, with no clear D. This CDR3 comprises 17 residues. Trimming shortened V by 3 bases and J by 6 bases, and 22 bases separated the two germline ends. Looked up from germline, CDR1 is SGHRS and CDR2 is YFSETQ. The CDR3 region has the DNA TGCGCCAGCAGCTCAGTCCTGGACCCGGTACTTTCCAATGAGCAGTTCTTC. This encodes CASSSVLDPVLSNEQFF.

Here the CDR3 reads CASIRGVAEQYF. Here the CDR3 DNA reads TGTGCCAGCATCAGGGGGGTGGCAGAGCAGTACTTC. This chain joins TRBV6-1 and TRBJ2-7; D is possibly TRBD1 (7 bases). Germline V lookup: CDR1 MNHNS, CDR2 SASEGT. This CDR3 is built from 12 residues. Trimming left V 7 bases short and J 7 bases short, with 14 bases between.

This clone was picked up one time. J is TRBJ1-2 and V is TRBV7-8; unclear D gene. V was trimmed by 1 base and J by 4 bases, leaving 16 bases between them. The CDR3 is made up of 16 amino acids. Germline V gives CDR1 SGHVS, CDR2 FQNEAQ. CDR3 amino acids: CASSLGGGFLSYGYTF. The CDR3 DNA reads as TGTGCCAGCAGCTTAGGGGGAGGGTTTCTGTCCTATGGCTACACCTTC.

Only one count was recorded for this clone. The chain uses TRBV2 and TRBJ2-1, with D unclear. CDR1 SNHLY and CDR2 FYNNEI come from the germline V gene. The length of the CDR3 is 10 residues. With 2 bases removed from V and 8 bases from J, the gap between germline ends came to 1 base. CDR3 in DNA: TGTGCCAGCAGTGAATATGAGCAGTTCTTC. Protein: CASSEYEQFF.